The clone carrying this TCR beta chain was counted at least ten times. What it recognizes is unknown. CDR3 size: 13 residues. V was cut by 1 base and J by 6 bases, with 10 bases left in between. Construction of the TCRbeta library involved unique molecular identifiers. TCRdb reanalysed the PCR reads using MiXCR and keeps one entry per CDR3 protein. The table has around 72,000 distinct CDR3 sequences, 4.9% seen once. The sample originates from a study of T-cell reconstitution after alpha-beta-depleted transplantation in children. Broader study findings: T-cell counts and diversity at one year post-transplant came mainly from newly produced T cells. Alpha-beta T cells about two months after transplant reportedly derived from several hundred expanded graft clones. Day-60 TCRbeta diversity that was high in some patients was derived from surviving recipient T cells and thymic progenitors.

This sequence originates from a boy in the first two years of life who had a stem cell transplant for acute myeloid leukemia, so the T cells may come from the graft donor. Source: PBMCs, mostly from graft donor cells, taken 180 days after TCRalphabeta/CD19-depleted stem cell transplant. V is TRBV12-3 or TRBV12-4 and J is TRBJ2-7; a weak D match, TRBD1 (5 bases). The CDR3 DNA reads as TGTGCCAGCAGTTTAGGGACAACGGGCGAGCAGTACTTC. Its protein is CASSLGTTGEQYF.